Listed below are T cell receptor beta chains from one sample, sequenced in a study of T cells in localized non-small cell lung cancer. Sequenced by immunoSEQ multiplex PCR; TCRdb stores in-frame clones only, minus some. The table shows tens of thousands of clones, with almost 85% occurring only once. Sample: peripheral blood, taken before any cancer treatment. These receptors were obtained from a male donor at least 60 years old with stage III squamous cell lung carcinoma. CDR3s include the opening cysteine and the closing phenylalanine or tryptophan. A D gene is named only where the DNA matches it firmly. Clone size is given for some rows only: seen once, a few or many times, or a class if the clone is expanded.

>TRBD1|-|TRBJ1-4|TRBV11-2
CASSSGTVATNEKLFF
TGTGCCAGCAGCTCCGGGACAGTTGCAACTAATGAAAAACTGTTTTTT
>-|-|TRBJ1-1|TRBV7-9
CASSLGRETEAFF
TGTGCCAGCAGCTTGGGCAGGGAGACTGAAGCTTTCTTT
>TRBD2|-|TRBJ2-3|TRBV7-2
CASSLGTSGGRTDTQYF
TGTGCCAGCAGCTTAGGGACTAGCGGGGGCCGCACAGATACGCAGTATTTT
>-|few|TRBJ2-6|TRBV19
CASSTFNSGANVLTF
TGTGCCAGTAGTACCTTTAACTCTGGGGCCAACGTCCTGACTTTC
>TRBD1|-|TRBJ2-5|TRBV7-2
CASSPGTGETQYF
TGTGCCAGCAGCCCCGGGACAGGGGAGACCCAGTACTTC
>TRBD1|-|TRBJ1-5|TRBV7-8
CASSLATGGGQPQHF
TGTGCCAGCAGCTTAGCCACAGGGGGTGGTCAGCCCCAGCATTTT
>-|-|TRBJ2-3|TRBV20-1
CSARVADTQYF
TGCAGTGCTAGAGTAGCAGATACGCAGTATTTT
>TRBD1|few|TRBJ2-1|TRBV4-1
CASSQGHGQGAYNEQFF
TGCGCCAGCAGCCAAGGTCATGGACAGGGGGCTTACAATGAGCAGTTCTTC
>-|-|TRBJ1-1|TRBV27
CASSPTPRQALTEAFF
TGTGCCAGCAGTCCCACCCCCCGACAGGCACTTACTGAAGCTTTCTTT
>TRBD2|-|TRBJ2-1|TRBV19
CASAGTSGRATIYNEQFF
TGTGCCAGTGCCGGGACTAGCGGGAGGGCCACAATCTACAATGAGCAGTTCTTC
>-|-|TRBJ1-2|TRBV5-6
CASSLNGIDGYTF
TGTGCCAGCAGCTTGAACGGGATTGATGGCTACACCTTC
>-|-|TRBJ1-1|TRBV10-1
CASSEYPTNTEAFF
TGCGCCAGCAGTGAGTACCCGACGAACACTGAAGCTTTCTTT
>TRBD2|medium-sized|TRBJ2-7|TRBV7-9
CASRPPGLAGEQYF
TGTGCCAGCAGACCGCCTGGACTAGCGGGCGAGCAGTACTTC
>-|-|TRBJ2-1|TRBV7-2
CASSPTTGVPYNEQFF
TGTGCCAGCAGCCCGACCACAGGTGTGCCCTACAATGAGCAGTTCTTC
>TRBD1|once|TRBJ1-2|TRBV6-5
CASSLSTGGSYGYTF
TGTGCCAGCAGTTTGTCGACAGGGGGCAGCTATGGCTACACCTTC
>-|-|TRBJ1-1|TRBV7-3
CASSLTRDLNTEAFF
TGTGCCAGCAGCTTAACTCGGGACTTGAACACTGAAGCTTTCTTT
>TRBD2|once|TRBJ2-1|TRBV6-1
CASTLGLAGGEQFF
TGTGCCAGCACCCTAGGACTAGCGGGAGGTGAGCAGTTCTTC
>-|-|TRBJ2-2|TRBV5-1
CASSFFGGGTGELFF
TGCGCCAGCAGCTTTTTTGGGGGCGGCACCGGGGAGCTGTTTTTT
>-|-|TRBJ1-5|TRBV4-1
CASSRDLTASNQPQHF
TGCGCCAGCAGCCGTGACCTGACAGCAAGCAATCAGCCCCAGCATTTT
>TRBD2|-|TRBJ2-1|TRBV6-1
CASGVSSGSNNEQFF
TGTGCCAGCGGTGTTTCTAGCGGGAGTAACAATGAGCAGTTCTTC
>-|-|TRBJ2-7|TRBV13
CASSSKEGPDEQYF
TGTGCCAGCAGCTCGAAGGAGGGTCCCGACGAGCAGTACTTC
>-|-|TRBJ1-5|TRBV2
CASSGDTSNQPQHF
TGTGCCAGCAGTGGGGATACGAGCAATCAGCCCCAGCATTTT
>TRBD2|-|TRBJ2-2|TRBV13
CASSPHGRAGTGELFF
TGTGCCAGCAGCCCCCACGGGAGGGCTGGGACCGGGGAGCTGTTTTTT
>-|-|TRBJ1-6|TRBV6-6
CASSYLPKGNSPLHF
TGTGCCAGCAGTTACCTACCAAAGGGCAATTCACCCCTCCACTTT
>TRBD1|once|TRBJ2-7|TRBV30
CAWTPDRATYEQYF
TGTGCCTGGACCCCAGACAGGGCAACCTACGAGCAGTACTTC
>-|-|TRBJ2-7|TRBV5-8
CASSLFREPYEQYF
TGTGCCAGCAGCTTGTTCAGGGAGCCCTACGAGCAGTACTTC
>TRBD1|-|TRBJ2-7|TRBV30
CAWSVRATGVILYEQYF
TGTGCCTGGAGTGTACGAGCGACAGGGGTTATACTTTACGAGCAGTACTTC
>-|once|TRBJ2-1|TRBV4-2
CASSQEAGQTYNEQFF
TGTGCCAGCAGCCAAGAAGCCGGACAGACCTACAATGAGCAGTTCTTC
>-|-|TRBJ2-2|TRBV11-3
CASSLGENTGELFF
TGTGCCAGCAGCTTAGGGGAGAACACCGGGGAGCTGTTTTTT
>TRBD1|-|TRBJ2-1|TRBV2
CASSTRQGIRNEQFF
TGTGCCAGCAGTACTCGACAGGGTATTCGGAATGAGCAGTTCTTC
>TRBD2|-|TRBJ2-1|TRBV2
CASSGGLVQYNEQFF
TGTGCCAGCAGTGGGGGACTAGTCCAATACAATGAGCAGTTCTTC
>-|-|TRBJ2-1|TRBV11-2
CASSLDREGNEQFF
TGTGCCAGCAGCTTAGACAGGGAAGGGAATGAGCAGTTCTTC
>TRBD1|-|TRBJ1-4|TRBV7-2
CASSQDDRGGTNEKLFF
TGTGCCAGCAGCCAAGACGACAGGGGAGGAACTAATGAAAAACTGTTTTTT
>-|-|TRBJ2-7|TRBV14
CASSHRLGRGQGMSYEQYF
TGTGCCAGCAGCCACCGCTTAGGTCGGGGACAAGGAATGTCCTACGAGCAGTACTTC